This paragraph reports one T cell receptor beta chain. As yet, its antigen is unknown. TCRdb reanalysed the 5' RACE reads using MiXCR and keeps one entry per CDR3 protein. The repertoire holds 350,000 to 550,000 distinct CDR3 sequences, with more than 15% as singletons. This record comes from a study of T-cell memory formation after mild COVID-19. Turning to the study itself: Each donor largely had its own TCR clusters.

Study observations and caveats: Mainly in CM and EM were contracting CD4+ clones; CD8+ were in EMRA.

The V gene's germline CDR1 is SGHNT and CDR2 YYREEE (reference sequence). V lost 0 bases and J lost 1, with 13 bases in between. CDR3 length equals 16 residues. Sequencing used PBMCs or a T cell subset sorted from them (not recorded which). V usage is TRBV5-4 and J usage is TRBJ1-1; D might be TRBD1 (5 bases). The sequence was collected from a man aged 18 to 29 who had mild COVID-19 (a few samples of this study predate the infection). Cell type and time point are not known. The CDR3 DNA reads TGTGCCAGCAGCTTGGGGTTGGGGGAGACGAACACTGAAGCTTTCTTT. Protein sequence: CASSLGLGETNTEAFF.